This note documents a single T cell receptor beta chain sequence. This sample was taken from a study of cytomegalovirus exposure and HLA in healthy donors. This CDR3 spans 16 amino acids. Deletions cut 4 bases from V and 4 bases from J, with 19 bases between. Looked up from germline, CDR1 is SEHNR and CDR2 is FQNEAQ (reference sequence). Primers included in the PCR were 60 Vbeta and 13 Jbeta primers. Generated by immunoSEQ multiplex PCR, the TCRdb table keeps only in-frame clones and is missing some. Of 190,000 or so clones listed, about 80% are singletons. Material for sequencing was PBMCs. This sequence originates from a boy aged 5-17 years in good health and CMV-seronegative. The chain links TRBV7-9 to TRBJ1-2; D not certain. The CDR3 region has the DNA TGTGCCAGCAGCTCGCCTAGGTTCCGCTCGGCCTATGGCTACACCTTC. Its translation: CASSSPRFRSAYGYTF.